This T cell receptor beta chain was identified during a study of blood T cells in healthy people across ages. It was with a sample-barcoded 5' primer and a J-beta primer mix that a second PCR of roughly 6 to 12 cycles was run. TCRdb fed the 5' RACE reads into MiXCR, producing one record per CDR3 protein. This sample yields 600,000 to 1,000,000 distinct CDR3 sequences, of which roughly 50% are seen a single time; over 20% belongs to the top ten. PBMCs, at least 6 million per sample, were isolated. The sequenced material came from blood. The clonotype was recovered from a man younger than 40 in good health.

The DNA for the CDR3 is TGCAGTGCTAGGACGGGAGCGACCTACAATGAGCAGTTCTTC. It codes for CSARTGATYNEQFF. The rearrangement links TRBV20-1 to TRBJ2-1; maybe TRBD2 (6 bases). The V gene's germline CDR1 is DFQATT and CDR2 SNEGSKA (reference sequence). The length of the CDR3 is 14 residues. Trimming cost V 3 bases and J 2 bases, with 11 bases left between them.